This TCR beta chain was sequenced in a study of T-cell memory formation after mild COVID-19. Germline V lookup: CDR1 DFQATT, CDR2 SNEGSKA (reference sequence). The CDR3 totals 15 residues. Trimming cost V 5 bases and J 4 bases, with 17 bases left between them. On this clonotype: Antigen specificity is unknown.

Study-wide findings and caveats: CD4+ bias marked clones expanding day 15 to 37, unlike balanced contracting clones.

TCRdb re-called the 5' RACE reads through MiXCR, storing one row per CDR3 protein. Among 200,000 to 250,000 distinct CDR3 sequences listed, 9.4% were seen once. The sequencing sample was made of PBMCs or a T cell subset sorted from them (not recorded which). The V call is TRBV20-1, the J call TRBJ2-2; perhaps TRBD1 as D (6 bases). The TCR sequence derives from a young man who had mild COVID-19 (a few samples of this study predate the infection). Cell type and time point are not known. The CDR3 loop reads CSAYSHRVSTGELFF. The DNA of the CDR3 is TGCAGTGCTTACTCTCACAGGGTTTCCACCGGGGAGCTGTTTTTT.